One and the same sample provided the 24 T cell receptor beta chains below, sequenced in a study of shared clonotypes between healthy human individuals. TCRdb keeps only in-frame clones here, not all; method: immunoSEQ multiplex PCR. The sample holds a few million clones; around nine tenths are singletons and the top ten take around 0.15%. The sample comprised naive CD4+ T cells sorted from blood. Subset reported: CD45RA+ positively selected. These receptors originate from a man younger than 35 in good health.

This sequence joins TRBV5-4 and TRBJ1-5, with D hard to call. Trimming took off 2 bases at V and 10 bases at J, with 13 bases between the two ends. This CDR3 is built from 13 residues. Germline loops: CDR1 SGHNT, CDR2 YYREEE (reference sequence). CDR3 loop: CASSLEPGRPQHF. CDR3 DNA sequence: TGTGCCAGCAGCTTAGAGCCGGGTCGACCCCAGCATTTT.

The CDR3 DNA reads TGCGCCAGCAGCCCTGAGTCGGGAGGCGGCACCGGGGAGCTGTTTTTT. Its translation is CASSPESGGGTGELFF. The rearrangement links TRBV4-3 to TRBJ2-2; 7 positions agree with TRBD2. CDR3 length: 16 amino acids. Germline V gene sequence: CDR1 LGHNA, CDR2 YSLEER. V lost 4 bases to trimming and J lost 4 bases; unmatched junction nucleotides: 9.

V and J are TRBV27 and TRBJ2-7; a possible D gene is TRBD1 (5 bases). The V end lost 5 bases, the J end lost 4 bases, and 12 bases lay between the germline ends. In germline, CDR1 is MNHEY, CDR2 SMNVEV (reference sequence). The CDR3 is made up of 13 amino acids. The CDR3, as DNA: TGTGCCAGCAGTGCAGACAGAAGATACGAGCAGTACTTC. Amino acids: CASSADRRYEQYF.

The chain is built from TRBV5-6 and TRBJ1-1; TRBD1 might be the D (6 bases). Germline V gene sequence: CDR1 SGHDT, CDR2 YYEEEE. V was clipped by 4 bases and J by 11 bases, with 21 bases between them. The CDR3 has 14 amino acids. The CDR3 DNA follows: TGTGCCAGCAGCCCAACCGGGACACAGGTTAGGGCTTTCTTT. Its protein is CASSPTGTQVRAFF.

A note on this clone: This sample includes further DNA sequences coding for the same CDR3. The CDR3 DNA reads TGCGCCAGCAGCCAAGACAGGGGTCCCACCGGGGAGCTGTTTTTT. Residues: CASSQDRGPTGELFF. V is TRBV4-1 and J is TRBJ2-2, with D possibly matching TRBD1 (6 bases). CDR1 and CDR2 (germline): MGHRA, YSYEKL. Trimming cost V 0 bases and J 4 bases, with 9 bases left between them. This CDR3 contains 15 residues.

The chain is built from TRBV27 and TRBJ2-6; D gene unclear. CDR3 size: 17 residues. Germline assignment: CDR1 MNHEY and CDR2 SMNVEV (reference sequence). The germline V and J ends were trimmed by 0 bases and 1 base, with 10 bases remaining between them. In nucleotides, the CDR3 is TGTGCCAGCAGTTTATCGTTCCGTTTTTCTGGGGCCAACGTCCTGACTTTC. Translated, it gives CASSLSFRFSGANVLTF.

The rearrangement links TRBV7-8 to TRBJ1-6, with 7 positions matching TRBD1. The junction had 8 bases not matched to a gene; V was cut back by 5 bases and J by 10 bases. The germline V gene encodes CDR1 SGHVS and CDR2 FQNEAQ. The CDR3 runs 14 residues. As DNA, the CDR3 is TGTGCCAGCAGCAGAGGGGGCGAGCAGTCACCCCTCCACTTT. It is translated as CASSRGGEQSPLHF.

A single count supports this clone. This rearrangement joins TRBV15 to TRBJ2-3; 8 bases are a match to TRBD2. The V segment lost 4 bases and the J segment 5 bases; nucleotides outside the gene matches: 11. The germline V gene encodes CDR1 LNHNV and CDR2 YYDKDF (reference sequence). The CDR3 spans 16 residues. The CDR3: CATSIHLSGGQDTQYF. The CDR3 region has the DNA TGTGCCACCAGCATCCACCTAAGCGGGGGACAAGATACGCAGTATTTT.

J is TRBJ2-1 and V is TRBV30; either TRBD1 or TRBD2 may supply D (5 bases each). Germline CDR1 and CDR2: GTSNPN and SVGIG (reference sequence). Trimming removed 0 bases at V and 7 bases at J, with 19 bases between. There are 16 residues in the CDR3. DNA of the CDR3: TGTGCCTGGAGTGTACCCGGAATTAGATGGGGGAATGAGCAGTTCTTC. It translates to CAWSVPGIRWGNEQFF.

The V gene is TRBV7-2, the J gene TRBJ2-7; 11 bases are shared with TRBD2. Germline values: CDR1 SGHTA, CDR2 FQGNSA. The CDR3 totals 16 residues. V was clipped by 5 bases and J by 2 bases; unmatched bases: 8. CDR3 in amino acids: CASSVGTSGLAYEQYF. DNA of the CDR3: TGTGCCAGCAGCGTAGGGACTAGCGGACTCGCCTACGAGCAGTACTTC. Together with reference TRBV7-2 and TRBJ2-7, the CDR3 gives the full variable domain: GAGVSQSPSNKVTEKGKDVELRCDPISGHTALYWYRQSLGQGLEFLIYFQGNSAPDKSGLPSDRFSAERTGGSVSTLTIQRTQQEDSAVYLCASSVGTSGLAYEQYFGPGTRLTVT.

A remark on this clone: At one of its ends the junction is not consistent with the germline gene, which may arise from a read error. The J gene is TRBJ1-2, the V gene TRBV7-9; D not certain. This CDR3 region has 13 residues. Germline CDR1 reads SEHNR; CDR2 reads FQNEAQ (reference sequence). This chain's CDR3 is CASSLGGSRRTYF. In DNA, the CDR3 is TGTGCCAGCAGCTTAGGAGGTAGCAGGCGAACCTACTTC.

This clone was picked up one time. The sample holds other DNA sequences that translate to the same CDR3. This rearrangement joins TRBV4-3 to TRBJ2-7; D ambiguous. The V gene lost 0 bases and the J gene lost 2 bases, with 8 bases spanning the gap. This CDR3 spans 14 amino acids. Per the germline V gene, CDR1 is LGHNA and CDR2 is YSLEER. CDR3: CASSQDYGPYEQYF. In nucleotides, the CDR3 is TGCGCCAGCAGCCAAGATTACGGACCCTACGAGCAGTACTTC.

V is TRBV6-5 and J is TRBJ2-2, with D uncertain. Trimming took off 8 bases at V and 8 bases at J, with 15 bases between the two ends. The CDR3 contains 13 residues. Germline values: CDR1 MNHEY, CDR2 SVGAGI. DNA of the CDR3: TGTGCCAGCGGCTGGACCCCGTGGGGGGAGCTGTTTTTT. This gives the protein CASGWTPWGELFF.

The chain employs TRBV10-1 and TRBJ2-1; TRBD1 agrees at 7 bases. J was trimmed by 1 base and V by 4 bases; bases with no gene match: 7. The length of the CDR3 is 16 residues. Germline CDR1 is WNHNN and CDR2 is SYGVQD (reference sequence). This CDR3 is CASSVTGAGSYNEQFF. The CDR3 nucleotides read TGCGCCAGCAGTGTCACAGGGGCAGGGTCCTACAATGAGCAGTTCTTC.

The CDR3 region has the DNA TGTGCCAGCCGGGACAGCAGCAATTCACCCCTCCACTTT. This translates into CASRDSSNSPLHF. The chain joins TRBV9 to TRBJ1-6, with 7 positions matching TRBD1. The germline CDR1 and CDR2 sequences are SGDLS and YYNGEE. The trim removed 7 bases at V and 7 bases at J, leaving 5 bases unmatched. CDR3 size: 13 residues.

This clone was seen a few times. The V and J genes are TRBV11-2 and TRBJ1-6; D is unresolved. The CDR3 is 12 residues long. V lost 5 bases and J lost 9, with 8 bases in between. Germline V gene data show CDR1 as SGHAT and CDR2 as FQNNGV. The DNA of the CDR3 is TGTGCCAGCAGCGTCTACATTTCACCCCTCCACTTT. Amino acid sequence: CASSVYISPLHF.

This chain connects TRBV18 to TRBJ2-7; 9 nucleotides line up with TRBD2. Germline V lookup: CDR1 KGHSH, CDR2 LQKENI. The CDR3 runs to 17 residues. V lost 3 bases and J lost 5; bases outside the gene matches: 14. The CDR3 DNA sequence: TGTGCCAGCTCACCGAGACCCCCTAGCGGGAATTCGAACGAGCAGTACTTC. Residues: CASSPRPPSGNSNEQYF.

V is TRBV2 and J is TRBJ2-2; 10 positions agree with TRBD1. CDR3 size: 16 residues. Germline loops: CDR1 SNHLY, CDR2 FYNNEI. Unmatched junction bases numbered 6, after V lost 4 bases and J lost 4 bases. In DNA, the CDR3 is TGTGCCAGCAGTGTCCGGACAGGGGGAACCACCGGGGAGCTGTTTTTT. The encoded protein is CASSVRTGGTTGELFF.

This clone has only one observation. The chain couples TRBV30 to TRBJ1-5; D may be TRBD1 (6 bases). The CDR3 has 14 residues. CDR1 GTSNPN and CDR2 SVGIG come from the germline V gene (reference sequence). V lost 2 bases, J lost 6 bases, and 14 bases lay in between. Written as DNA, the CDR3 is TGTGCCTGGAGTATAGGGACATCTTTTCAGCCCCAGCATTTT. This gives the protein CAWSIGTSFQPQHF.

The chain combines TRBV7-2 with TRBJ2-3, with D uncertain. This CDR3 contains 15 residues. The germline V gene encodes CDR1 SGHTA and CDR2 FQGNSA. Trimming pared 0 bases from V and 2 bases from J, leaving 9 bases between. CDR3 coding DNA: TGTGCCAGCAGCTTAGCGGGTACCTTCACAGATACGCAGTATTTT. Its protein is CASSLAGTFTDTQYF.

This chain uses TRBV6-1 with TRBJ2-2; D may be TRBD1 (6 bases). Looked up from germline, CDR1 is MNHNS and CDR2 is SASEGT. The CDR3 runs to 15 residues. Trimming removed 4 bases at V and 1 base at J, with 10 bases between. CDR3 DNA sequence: TGTGCCAGCAGTGCCGGGACACAGAACACCGGGGAGCTGTTTTTT. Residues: CASSAGTQNTGELFF.

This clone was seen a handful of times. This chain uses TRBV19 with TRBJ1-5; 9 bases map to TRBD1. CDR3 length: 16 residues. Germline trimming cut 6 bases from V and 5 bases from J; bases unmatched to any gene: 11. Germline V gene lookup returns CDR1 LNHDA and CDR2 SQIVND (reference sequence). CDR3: CASRTSGTGIHQPQHF. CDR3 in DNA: TGTGCCAGTAGAACTTCCGGGACAGGGATCCATCAGCCCCAGCATTTT.

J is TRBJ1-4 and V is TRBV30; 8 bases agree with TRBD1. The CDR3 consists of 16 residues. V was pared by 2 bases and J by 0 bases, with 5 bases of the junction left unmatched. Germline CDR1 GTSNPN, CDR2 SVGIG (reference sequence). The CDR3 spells CAWSPTTGATNEKLFF. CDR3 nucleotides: TGTGCCTGGAGTCCTACGACAGGGGCAACTAATGAAAAACTGTTTTTT.

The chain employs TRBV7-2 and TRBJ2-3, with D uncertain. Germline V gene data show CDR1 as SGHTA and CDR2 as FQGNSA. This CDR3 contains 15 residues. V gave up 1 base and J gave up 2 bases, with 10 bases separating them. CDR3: CASSLEVLYTDTQYF. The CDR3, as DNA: TGTGCCAGCAGCTTAGAGGTACTTTACACAGATACGCAGTATTTT.